These 21 T cell receptor beta chains were sequenced from one sample in a study of blood T cell repertoires in COVID-19. TCRdb's copy holds only in-frame clones and misses some; the assay was immunoSEQ multiplex PCR. The top ten hold over 1.5% of the sample, which has nearly 100,000 clones, approximately 86% seen once. Source material: peripheral blood. These receptors were taken from a man at least 80 years old with acute or convalescent COVID-19.

The V gene is TRBV27, the J gene TRBJ2-5; 7 bases are shared with TRBD1. Unmatched junction bases numbered 13, after V lost 6 bases and J lost 0 bases. This CDR3 has 17 residues. Germline loops: CDR1 MNHEY, CDR2 SMNVEV (reference sequence). CDR3 DNA: TGTGCCAGCAGCGACAGGGTAACGAACCTATACCAAGAGACCCAGTACTTC. It specifies CASSDRVTNLYQETQYF.

This clone was recorded only once. The chain is built from TRBV10-1 and TRBJ2-2, with 13 nucleotides matching TRBD2. The CDR3 length is 17 residues. The germline V gene has CDR1 WNHNN and CDR2 SYGVQD (reference sequence). After removal of 2 bases from V and 0 bases from J, the junction contained 0 bases not matched to a gene. CDR3 in amino acids: CASSETSGRANTGELFF. In nucleotides, the CDR3 is TGCGCCAGCAGTGAGACTAGCGGGAGGGCGAACACCGGGGAGCTGTTTTTT.

J is TRBJ2-7 and V is TRBV27; D possibly corresponds to TRBD1 (6 bases). V lost 0 bases and J lost 2, with 8 bases in between. The CDR3 sequence is 14 residues long. Germline V CDR1 and CDR2: MNHEY, SMNVEV (reference sequence). CDR3 protein: CASSLSWGPYEQYF. The CDR3 nucleotides are TGTGCCAGCAGTTTATCGTGGGGGCCCTACGAGCAGTACTTC.

This clone was seen once. The V and J genes are TRBV6-5 and TRBJ2-1; TRBD2 aligns across 14 bases. The germline gives CDR1 MNHEY, CDR2 SVGAGI. The CDR3 is 14 amino acids. V dropped 8 bases and J dropped 14; count of bases not matched to a gene: 11. The CDR3 sequence is CASRGTSGSLKEFF. In DNA, the CDR3 is TGTGCCAGCCGCGGGACTAGCGGGAGTCTTAAGGAGTTCTTC.

The chain links TRBV5-8 to TRBJ1-5, with D unresolved. Trimming removed 2 bases at V and 3 bases at J, with 12 bases between. CDR1 and CDR2 (germline): SGHTS, YDEGEE. The CDR3 is made up of 15 amino acids. In DNA form, the CDR3 reads TGTGCCAGCAGCTTAGTCGGGGTGGCCAATCAGCCCCAGCATTTT. Translation: CASSLVGVANQPQHF.

The chain's CDR3 is CAWGADRGLTTNEKLFF. CDR3 DNA: TGTGCCTGGGGAGCCGACAGGGGGCTTACAACTAATGAAAAACTGTTTTTT. V and J are TRBV30 and TRBJ1-4, with 10 bases lining up with TRBD1. V dropped 5 bases and J dropped 0; count of bases not matched to a gene: 9. The CDR3 contains 17 residues. Germline values: CDR1 GTSNPN, CDR2 SVGIG (reference sequence).

V usage is TRBV7-6 and J usage is TRBJ2-5; 7 bases align to TRBD2. V trimming: 4 bases; J trimming: 1 base; junction bases outside the gene matches: 6. Germline V lookup: CDR1 SGHVS, CDR2 FNYEAQ. This CDR3 has 15 residues. The CDR3 DNA is TGTGCCAGCAGCTATTGGGCTAGCGGCCAAGAGACCCAGTACTTC. It yields the protein CASSYWASGQETQYF.

This chain links TRBV28 with TRBJ2-3, with TRBD1 as a possible D gene (6 bases). Germline CDR1 reads MDHEN; CDR2 reads SYDVKM. The CDR3 length is 16 residues. Trimming shortened V by 4 bases and J by 7 bases, and 21 bases separated the two germline ends. The CDR3 DNA reads TGTGCCAGCAGTTCGCGCCGGGACAAGTGGTTGTATACGCAGTATTTT. This gives the protein CASSSRRDKWLYTQYF.

This clone was observed a handful of times. The V call is TRBV7-2, the J call TRBJ2-2; possible D gene TRBD2, 6 bases. The CDR3 is 15 residues long. Germline CDR1 is SGHTA and CDR2 is FQGNSA. V lost 1 base and J lost 2, with 8 bases in between. The CDR3 protein is CASSLVSGNTGELFF. DNA for the CDR3: TGTGCCAGCAGCTTAGTTAGCGGCAACACCGGGGAGCTGTTTTTT.

V is TRBV6-1 and J is TRBJ1-1; D is unclear. Germline-derived CDR1 and CDR2 are MNHNS and SASEGT. Trimming took 2 bases from V and 3 from J, leaving 10 bases between them. The CDR3 consists of 14 residues. CDR3 amino acids: CASSEQRVYTEAFF. CDR3 DNA: TGTGCCAGCAGTGAACAGAGGGTCTACACTGAAGCTTTCTTT.

This chain connects TRBV5-1 to TRBJ2-5; 9 bases match TRBD1. With V trimmed by 0 bases and J by 2 bases, 2 bases remained unmatched. Germline CDR1 reads SGHRS; CDR2 reads YFSETQ. This CDR3 comprises 15 residues. The CDR3 DNA reads as TGCGCCAGCAGCTTGGAGGGACAGGGACAAGAGACCCAGTACTTC. It specifies CASSLEGQGQETQYF.

This clone was seen just once. The chain couples TRBV9 to TRBJ2-1; D perhaps matches TRBD2 (5 bases). This CDR3 spans 15 amino acids. V lost 0 bases, J lost 6 bases, and 13 bases lay in between. Germline V gene sequence: CDR1 SGDLS, CDR2 YYNGEE. The CDR3 DNA reads TGTGCCAGCAGCGTAGGTCGAGGGAGAGTCAATGAGCAGTTCTTC. Translated, it gives CASSVGRGRVNEQFF.

The chain has TRBV4-3 and TRBJ2-5, with 9 bases matching TRBD1. The J segment lost 4 bases and the V segment lost 1 base, leaving 7 bases of the junction unmatched. The V gene's germline CDR1 is LGHNA and CDR2 YSLEER. The length of the CDR3 is 16 residues. Written as DNA, the CDR3 is TGCGCCAGCAGCCAAGTACAGGGGGCTGGGGGAGAGACCCAGTACTTC. Protein product: CASSQVQGAGGETQYF.

The V and J genes are TRBV13 and TRBJ2-7; possible D gene TRBD2, 5 bases. The CDR3 extends over 15 amino acids. The V and J ends lost 0 bases and 0 bases respectively, with 9 bases between them. Germline CDR1 and CDR2: PRHDT and FYEKMQ (reference sequence). The CDR3 loop reads CASSLGPGSSYEQYF. The CDR3 coding sequence is TGTGCCAGCAGCTTAGGGCCGGGGAGCTCCTACGAGCAGTACTTC.

The V and J genes are TRBV5-6 and TRBJ1-2, with D possibly being TRBD1 (6 bases). Germline lookup yields CDR1 SGHDT and CDR2 YYEEEE. The V and J ends lost 0 bases and 7 bases respectively, with 13 bases between them. There are 14 residues in the CDR3. The CDR3 sequence: CASSLGSGGPGYTF. The CDR3, as DNA: TGTGCCAGCAGCTTGGGTTCTGGGGGCCCTGGCTACACCTTC.

CDR3 in amino acids: CASSLGVAGGSSYEQYF. CDR3 bases: TGTGCCAGCAGCTTGGGCGTTGCAGGCGGGAGCTCCTACGAGCAGTACTTC. The chain links TRBV7-8 to TRBJ2-7, with 7 nucleotides matching TRBD2. This CDR3 spans 17 amino acids. The V gene's germline CDR1 is SGHVS and CDR2 FQNEAQ. V dropped 3 bases and J dropped 0; count of bases not matched to a gene: 11.

A few counts support this clone. Here the CDR3 reads CASSEDRDGGYTF. The CDR3 DNA reads TGTGCCAGCAGTGAAGACAGGGATGGCGGCTACACCTTC. The chain uses TRBV2 and TRBJ1-2, with a weak D call TRBD1 (6 bases). This CDR3 spans 13 amino acids. V gave up 1 base and J gave up 8 bases, with 11 bases separating them. Germline loops: CDR1 SNHLY, CDR2 FYNNEI. Drawing the rest from reference TRBV2 and TRBJ1-2, the complete variable domain is EPEVTQTPSHQVTQMGQEVILRCVPISNHLYFYWYRQILGQKVEFLVSFYNNEISEKSEIFDDQFSVERPDGSNFTLKIRSTKLEDSAMYFCASSEDRDGGYTFGSGTRLTVV.

The chain joins TRBV9 to TRBJ2-3, with a weak D call TRBD2 (7 bases). V was trimmed by 3 bases and J by 0 bases, leaving 8 bases between them. The CDR3 length is 14 residues. Germline V gene sequence: CDR1 SGDLS, CDR2 YYNGEE. The CDR3 DNA is TGTGCCAGCAGCGGGGGGGGCAGCACAGATACGCAGTATTTT. Translated, it gives CASSGGGSTDTQYF.

The rearrangement uses TRBV27 and TRBJ2-1; TRBD2 matches at 7 bases. Looked up from germline, CDR1 is MNHEY and CDR2 is SMNVEV (reference sequence). V trimming: 6 bases; J trimming: 8 bases; junction bases outside the gene matches: 7. This CDR3 spans 13 amino acids. Written as DNA, the CDR3 is TGTGCCAGCAGGGCGGGAGAGGGCGATGAGCAGTTCTTC. It yields the protein CASRAGEGDEQFF.

This chain links TRBV7-8 with TRBJ1-1; a possible D gene is TRBD1 (5 bases). This CDR3 spans 13 amino acids. V was pared by 3 bases and J by 1 base, with 6 bases between. Germline loops: CDR1 SGHVS, CDR2 FQNEAQ. CDR3 sequence (DNA): TGTGCCAGCAGCTTGACAGAGAACACTGAAGCTTTCTTT. Its translation is CASSLTENTEAFF.

The rearrangement uses TRBV6-5 and TRBJ2-4; no reliable D call. This CDR3 is 13 amino acids long. CDR1 and CDR2 from the germline V gene are MNHEY and SVGAGI. V lost 7 bases and J 4 bases, leaving 11 bases between the germline ends. The CDR3 spells CASNPRKKNIQYF. DNA for the CDR3: TGTGCCAGCAATCCTAGGAAGAAAAACATTCAGTACTTC.